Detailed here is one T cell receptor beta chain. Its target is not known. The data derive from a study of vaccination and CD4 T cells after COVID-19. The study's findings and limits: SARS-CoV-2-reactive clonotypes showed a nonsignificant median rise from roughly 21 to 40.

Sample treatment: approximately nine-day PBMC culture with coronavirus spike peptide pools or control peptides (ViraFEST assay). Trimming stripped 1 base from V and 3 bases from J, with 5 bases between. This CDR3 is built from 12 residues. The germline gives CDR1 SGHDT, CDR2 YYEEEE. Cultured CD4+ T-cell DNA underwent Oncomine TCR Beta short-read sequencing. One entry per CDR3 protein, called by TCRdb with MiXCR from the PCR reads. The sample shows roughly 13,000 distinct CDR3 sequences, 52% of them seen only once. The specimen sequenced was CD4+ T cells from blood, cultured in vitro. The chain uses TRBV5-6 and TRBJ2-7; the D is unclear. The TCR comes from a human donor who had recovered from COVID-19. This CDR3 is CASSLYGYEQYF. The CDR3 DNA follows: TGTGCCAGCAGCTTGTACGGCTACGAGCAGTACTTC.